These 23 T cell receptor beta chains were sequenced from one sample in a study of shared clonotypes between healthy human individuals (dated by TCRdb to the early 2020s). Library prep was done by the immunoSEQ multiplex PCR assay. In TCRdb, the immuneACCESS table is reduced to in-frame sequences with V and J assigned. These tables do not hold every clone; where another copy was compared, an unresolved V gene accounts for under half, and the others remain unexplained. For this sample there are over a million clones; 95% to 99% appear just once. Of the sample, around 0.47% falls within the top ten clones. Source material: naive CD4+ T cells sorted from blood. Explained via the paper, the cell subset or site label denotes: CD45RA+ positively selected. These receptors all come from a man aged 25 to 40 in good health.

The CDR3 region is CASSSGQGRARSYEQYF. The CDR3, as DNA: TGCGCCAGCAGCTCGGGACAGGGTCGCGCCCGGTCCTACGAGCAGTACTTC. This rearrangement joins TRBV5-1 to TRBJ2-7; 9 bases line up with TRBD1. V dropped 3 bases and J dropped 1; count of bases not matched to a gene: 11. CDR3 length: 17 residues. Germline CDR1 is SGHRS and CDR2 is YFSETQ.

This clone occurred once. The genes are TRBV28 and TRBJ2-1; maybe TRBD1 (5 bases). CDR3 length equals 14 residues. V gave up 5 bases and J gave up 2 bases, with 10 bases separating them. CDR1 and CDR2 (germline): MDHEN, SYDVKM. Here the CDR3 DNA reads TGTGCCAGCAGTGGTCCAGGGCCCTACAATGAGCAGTTCTTC. Its translation: CASSGPGPYNEQFF.

The chain links TRBV27 to TRBJ1-2, with D possibly matching TRBD1 (6 bases). Germline V lookup: CDR1 MNHEY, CDR2 SMNVEV (reference sequence). Trimming removed 6 bases at V and 2 bases at J, with 10 bases between. The CDR3 length is 13 residues. CDR3 sequence: CASRPDRNYGYTF. For the CDR3, the DNA is TGTGCCAGCAGACCAGACAGGAACTATGGCTACACCTTC.

V is TRBV5-4 and J is TRBJ1-4; the D is unclear. The V and J ends lost 4 bases and 8 bases respectively, with 15 bases between them. The germline CDR1 and CDR2 sequences are SGHNT and YYREEE (reference sequence). This CDR3 spans 14 amino acids. CDR3 nucleotides: TGTGCCAGCAGCCTGCCGGCTCGCGGCGAAAAACTGTTTTTT. Amino acids: CASSLPARGEKLFF.

CDR3 bases: TGCGCCAGCAGCCAAGTGGGGCACCCCCAAGGAGGCTACACCTTC. Translating it yields CASSQVGHPQGGYTF. The chain combines TRBV4-1 with TRBJ1-2, with D possibly matching TRBD1 (5 bases). With 1 base removed from V and 8 bases from J, the gap between germline ends came to 17 bases. This CDR3 is built from 15 residues. Germline assignment: CDR1 MGHRA and CDR2 YSYEKL.

The chain uses TRBV7-2 and TRBJ1-1; 8 bases line up with TRBD1. Germline CDR1 SGHTA, CDR2 FQGNSA. V was pared by 5 bases and J by 2 bases, with 10 bases of the junction left unmatched. The CDR3 runs to 16 residues. The CDR3 bases are TGTGCCAGCAGCCGGATGAGGACAGGGTCCAACACTGAAGCTTTCTTT. Translating it yields CASSRMRTGSNTEAFF.

The chain is built from TRBV28 and TRBJ1-5, with D possibly TRBD1 on 5 matching bases. V was trimmed by 6 bases and J by 2 bases, leaving 11 bases between them. This CDR3 is 14 amino acids long. Germline CDR1 MDHEN, CDR2 SYDVKM. CDR3 bases: TGTGCCAGCAGCAATCAGGGAGGCAATCAGCCCCAGCATTTT. Protein product: CASSNQGGNQPQHF.

The rearrangement links TRBV5-6 to TRBJ1-5; D unresolved. The CDR3 consists of 18 residues. From germline, CDR1 is SGHDT and CDR2 YYEEEE. Trimming left V 4 bases short and J 1 base short, with 21 bases between. DNA for the CDR3: TGTGCCAGCAGCCTACGTGGGGAACTCGGTGCGAGCAATCAGCCCCAGCATTTT. It yields the protein CASSLRGELGASNQPQHF.

The sample holds a few counts of this clone. This chain links TRBV4-3 with TRBJ2-2, with TRBD2 identical over 10 bases. V was pared by 1 base and J by 7 bases, with 12 bases of the junction left unmatched. CDR1 is LGHNA and CDR2 is YSLEER in the germline V gene. There are 18 residues in the CDR3. The CDR3: CASSQGVRLAGVDGELFF. DNA of the CDR3: TGCGCCAGCAGCCAAGGGGTTCGTCTAGCGGGAGTGGACGGGGAGCTGTTTTTT.

The chain employs TRBV11-2 and TRBJ2-2; D gene unclear. The CDR3 has 14 residues. Trimming took off 7 bases at V and 1 base at J, with 10 bases between the two ends. Germline CDR1 SGHAT, CDR2 FQNNGV. CDR3 region: CASKAWENTGELFF. The DNA for the CDR3 is TGTGCCAGCAAGGCGTGGGAGAACACCGGGGAGCTGTTTTTT. Using reference TRBV11-2 and TRBJ2-2 for the parts outside the CDR3, the full variable domain is EAGVAQSPRYKIIEKRQSVAFWCNPISGHATLYWYQQILGQGPKLLIQFQNNGVVDDSQLPKDRFSAERLKGVDSTLKIQPAKLEDSAVYLCASKAWENTGELFFGEGSRLTVL.

The chain uses TRBV5-4 and TRBJ2-1, with 8 bases lining up with TRBD2. The germline gives CDR1 SGHNT, CDR2 YYREEE (reference sequence). There are 16 residues in the CDR3. Unmatched junction bases numbered 4, after V lost 0 bases and J lost 2 bases. Here the CDR3 DNA reads TGTGCCAGCAGCTTGGCTTCGGGAGGGACCTACAATGAGCAGTTCTTC. Its protein product is CASSLASGGTYNEQFF.

The chain uses TRBV6-1 and TRBJ2-1; no reliable D call. Per germline, CDR1 MNHNS and CDR2 SASEGT. This CDR3 contains 14 residues. Trimming removed 6 bases at V and 2 bases at J, with 11 bases between. The CDR3 sequence: CASRIAGAYNEQFF. In DNA form, the CDR3 reads TGTGCCAGCAGAATAGCCGGAGCCTACAATGAGCAGTTCTTC.

Points on this clone: Other nucleotide sequences in the sample specify the same CDR3. The rearrangement uses TRBV5-1 and TRBJ1-4, with TRBD1 identical over 10 bases. The V gene's germline CDR1 is SGHRS and CDR2 YFSETQ. V dropped 4 bases and J dropped 5; count of bases not matched to a gene: 2. This CDR3 has 14 amino acids. CDR3 protein: CASSRDRGNEKLFF. CDR3 bases: TGCGCCAGCAGCAGGGACAGGGGAAATGAAAAACTGTTTTTT. The full variable domain, its missing parts supplied by reference TRBV5-1 and TRBJ1-4, is KAGVTQTPRYLIKTRGQQVTLSCSPISGHRSVSWYQQTPGQGLQFLFEYFSETQRNKGNFPGRFSGRQFSNSRSEMNVSTLELGDSALYLCASSRDRGNEKLFFGSGTQLSVL.

The chain joins TRBV5-8 to TRBJ2-1, with D maybe TRBD2 (6 bases). This CDR3 spans 14 amino acids. CDR1 SGHTS and CDR2 YDEGEE come from the germline V gene. Between the trimmed V and J ends, which lost 5 bases and 2 bases, there was a span of 11 bases. The CDR3 DNA follows: TGTGCCAGCAGACTCGGGAGCCCCTACAATGAGCAGTTCTTC. Encoded protein: CASRLGSPYNEQFF.

About this clone: The same CDR3 can be traced to other DNA sequences in this sample. The V and J genes are TRBV5-1 and TRBJ2-7, with 8 bases aligning to TRBD1. This CDR3 has 14 residues. Germline-derived CDR1 and CDR2 are SGHRS and YFSETQ. The J segment lost 6 bases and the V segment lost 0 bases, leaving 5 bases of the junction unmatched. The CDR3 nucleotides read TGCGCCAGCAGCTTGGTTCAGGGGGCGGGCGAGCAGTACTTC. It specifies CASSLVQGAGEQYF.

The chain couples TRBV6-6 to TRBJ2-5, with a weak D call TRBD1 (6 bases). Germline lookup yields CDR1 MNHNY and CDR2 SVGAGI (reference sequence). V was cut by 8 bases and J by 6 bases, with 10 bases left in between. This CDR3 region has 11 residues. The CDR3 DNA reads TGTGCCAGCGGGGGACATCAGACCCAGTACTTC. Protein product: CASGGHQTQYF.

The CDR3 here is CASSPKDRGYLSKETQYF. The CDR3 region has the DNA TGTGCCAGCTCACCAAAGGACAGGGGGTATCTTTCCAAAGAGACCCAGTACTTC. The rearrangement uses TRBV18 and TRBJ2-5, with TRBD1 matching over 10 bases. Germline V CDR1 and CDR2: KGHSH, LQKENI. There are 18 residues in the CDR3. Trimming at V came to 2 bases and at J to 3 bases, leaving 12 bases not matched to a gene. The entire variable domain, with the rest obtained from reference TRBV18 and TRBJ2-5, is as follows: NAGVMQNPRHLVRRRGQEARLRCSPMKGHSHVYWYRQLPEEGLKFMVYLQKENIIDESGMPKERFSAEFPKEGPSILRIQQVVRGDSAAYFCASSPKDRGYLSKETQYFGPGTRLLVL.

This clone was observed once. This rearrangement joins TRBV9 to TRBJ2-6; 10 bases are shared with TRBD1. The CDR3 contains 19 residues. Germline-derived CDR1 and CDR2 are SGDLS and YYNGEE. The ends lost 0 bases at V and 1 base at J; junction bases unmatched: 7. CDR3 nucleotide sequence: TGTGCCAGCAGCGTAGGAGCCACGGGACAGGGGTCTGGGGCCAACGTCCTGACTTTC. Protein: CASSVGATGQGSGANVLTF.

This rearrangement joins TRBV14 to TRBJ2-5; D remains unclear. Germline V gene lookup returns CDR1 SGHDN and CDR2 FVKESK. The CDR3 spans 12 residues. The V gene lost 6 bases and the J gene lost 2 bases, with 7 bases spanning the gap. CDR3 sequence: CASSPSQETQYF. CDR3 sequence (DNA): TGTGCCAGCAGTCCATCACAAGAGACCCAGTACTTC.

A word on this clone: Other DNA sequences in the sample encode the same CDR3. The V gene is TRBV11-2, the J gene TRBJ2-1; D is ambiguous. Looked up from germline, CDR1 is SGHAT and CDR2 is FQNNGV. The V end lost 2 bases, the J end lost 7 bases, and 6 bases lay between the germline ends. The CDR3 totals 12 residues. CDR3 region: CASSLMGNEQFF. The CDR3 coding sequence is TGTGCCAGCAGCTTAATGGGGAATGAGCAGTTCTTC.

Worth noting for this clone: The sample contains more than one DNA sequence encoding this CDR3. The J gene is TRBJ2-1, the V gene TRBV11-2; 7 nucleotides line up with TRBD2. The germline CDR1 and CDR2 sequences are SGHAT and FQNNGV. CDR3 length equals 14 residues. The junction had 1 base not matched to a gene; V was cut back by 4 bases and J by 1 base. In nucleotides, the CDR3 is TGTGCCAGCAGCTGGACTAGGTCCTACAATGAGCAGTTCTTC. Its translation is CASSWTRSYNEQFF.

The table lists this clone with a count of one. The CDR3 region has the DNA TGTGCCAGCTCACCTACTTCGGGACAGGGGGCGCATGAGCAGTTCTTC. This sequence encodes CASSPTSGQGAHEQFF. This chain joins TRBV18 and TRBJ2-1, with 12 bases aligning to TRBD1. The CDR3 spans 16 residues. In germline, CDR1 is KGHSH, CDR2 LQKENI. The V segment lost 3 bases and the J segment 8 bases; nucleotides outside the gene matches: 8.

The chain links TRBV7-9 to TRBJ2-1; D tentatively fits TRBD1 or TRBD2 (5 bases each). The CDR3 is made up of 13 amino acids. V lost 10 bases to trimming and J lost 7 bases, with 17 bases between them. CDR1 and CDR2 (germline): SEHNR, FQNEAQ (reference sequence). CDR3 amino acids: CATNGALRNEQFF. CDR3 bases: TGTGCCACAAACGGGGCCCTCAGGAATGAGCAGTTCTTC.